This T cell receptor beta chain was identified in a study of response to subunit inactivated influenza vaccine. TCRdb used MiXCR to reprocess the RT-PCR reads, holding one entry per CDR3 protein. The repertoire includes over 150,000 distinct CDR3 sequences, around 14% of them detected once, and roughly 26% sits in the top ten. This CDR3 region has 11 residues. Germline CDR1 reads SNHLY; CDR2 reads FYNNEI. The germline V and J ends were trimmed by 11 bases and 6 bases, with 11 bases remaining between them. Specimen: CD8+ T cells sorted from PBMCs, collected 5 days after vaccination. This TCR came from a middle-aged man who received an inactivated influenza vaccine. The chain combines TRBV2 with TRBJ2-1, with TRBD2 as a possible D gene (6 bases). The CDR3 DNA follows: TGTGCCCGGGAGCTCGGCAATGAGCAGTTCTTC. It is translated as CARELGNEQFF.